The 20 T cell receptor beta chains below were found in one sample sequenced in a study of cytomegalovirus exposure and HLA in healthy donors. The PCR had 60 Vbeta and 13 Jbeta primers. Assay: immunoSEQ multiplex PCR; the TCRdb copy retains only in-frame clones and omits some. The data hold 150,000 or so clones, with roughly 82% observed a single time. Sequencing used PBMCs. Receptors were obtained from a young man in good health and CMV-seronegative.

The chain links TRBV30 to TRBJ2-1, with 11 bases lining up with TRBD2. CDR3 length: 15 amino acids. V was pared by 8 bases and J by 4 bases, with 10 bases of the junction left unmatched. Germline CDR1 is GTSNPN and CDR2 is SVGIG (reference sequence). CDR3 sequence reads: CARGPLAGGYNEQFF. CDR3 DNA sequence: TGTGCCCGGGGACCGCTAGCGGGAGGATACAATGAGCAGTTCTTC.

This clone was observed a handful of times. The genes are TRBV11-2 and TRBJ2-2, with D perhaps TRBD1 (5 bases). CDR3 size: 15 residues. V lost 0 bases and J lost 3, with 8 bases in between. Germline CDR1 and CDR2: SGHAT and FQNNGV. The CDR3 DNA reads TGTGCCAGCAGCTTAGAAGGGGCGGACACCGGGGAGCTGTTTTTT. Translation: CASSLEGADTGELFF.

This clone has a handful of counts. The chain couples TRBV5-5 to TRBJ2-7, with 10 bases that match TRBD1. Trimming cost V 1 base and J 2 bases; bases outside gene matches: 6. CDR1 is SGHKS and CDR2 is YYEKEE in the germline V gene (reference sequence). The CDR3 loop spans 16 amino acids. In DNA, the CDR3 is TGTGCCAGCAGCTTGCAGGGACAGGGGCCGACCTACGAGCAGTACTTC. Translating gives CASSLQGQGPTYEQYF.

This clone was seen a single time. The chain is built from TRBV28 and TRBJ2-7; TRBD2 is a possible D gene (6 bases). V was trimmed by 5 bases and J by 0 bases, leaving 11 bases between them. CDR1 and CDR2 from the germline V gene are MDHEN and SYDVKM. The CDR3 totals 14 residues. The CDR3 DNA reads as TGTGCCAGCAGTGGGGCGGGGCCCTCCTACGAGCAGTACTTC. This codes for CASSGAGPSYEQYF.

This clone is a singleton in its sample. This chain joins TRBV6-1 and TRBJ2-3, with D unresolved. Looked up from germline, CDR1 is MNHNS and CDR2 is SASEGT. The CDR3 contains 16 residues. V lost 4 bases to trimming and J lost 0 bases, with 14 bases between them. The CDR3 loop reads CASSVSLRTSTDTQYF. The CDR3, as DNA: TGTGCCAGCAGTGTCTCCCTTAGAACTAGCACAGATACGCAGTATTTT.

This chain uses TRBV5-4 with TRBJ2-5; 10 bases map to TRBD2. V lost 1 base to trimming and J lost 5 bases; unmatched junction nucleotides: 8. The CDR3 spans 16 residues. Germline V gives CDR1 SGHNT, CDR2 YYREEE (reference sequence). As DNA, the CDR3 is TGTGCCAGCAGCTTGCGCCTAGCGGGGGCGGGGGAGACCCAGTACTTC. The encoded protein is CASSLRLAGAGETQYF.

V is TRBV5-6 and J is TRBJ1-5; perhaps TRBD1 as D (6 bases). Germline V gene data show CDR1 as SGHDT and CDR2 as YYEEEE. This CDR3 is built from 15 residues. V was shortened by 1 base and J by 4 bases, with 12 bases between the two germline ends. CDR3 coding DNA: TGTGCCAGCAGCTTGTCAGGGACACAGAATCAGCCCCAGCATTTT. Its translation is CASSLSGTQNQPQHF. Complete variable domain (other parts from reference TRBV5-6 and TRBJ1-5): DAGVTQSPTHLIKTRGQQVTLRCSPKSGHDTVSWYQQALGQGPQFIFQYYEEEERQRGNFPDRFSGHQFPNYSSELNVNALLLGDSALYLCASSLSGTQNQPQHFGDGTRLSIL.

This chain uses TRBV29-1 with TRBJ1-2, with 9 bases matching TRBD1. Trimming cost V 0 bases and J 6 bases; bases outside gene matches: 11. Germline CDR1 reads SQVTM; CDR2 reads ANQGSEA. CDR3 length: 16 amino acids. In DNA form, the CDR3 reads TGCAGCGTTGAAGATACAGATGGACAGGGGAGGGATGGCTACACCTTC. Residues: CSVEDTDGQGRDGYTF.

The chain employs TRBV11-2 and TRBJ2-1; 7 bases align to TRBD1. CDR1 SGHAT and CDR2 FQNNGV come from the germline V gene. The V and J ends lost 0 bases and 8 bases, in that order; junction bases with no gene match: 7. This CDR3 spans 15 amino acids. The CDR3 is CASSLETGWYDEQFF. The DNA for the CDR3 is TGTGCCAGCAGCTTAGAGACAGGGTGGTATGATGAGCAGTTCTTC.

The chain is built from TRBV5-4 and TRBJ2-3; 10 nucleotides match TRBD1. The V gene's germline CDR1 is SGHNT and CDR2 YYREEE (reference sequence). CDR3 size: 15 residues. The V and J ends lost 3 bases and 3 bases, in that order; junction bases with no gene match: 4. CDR3 amino acids: CASSSGQGGTDTQYF. The CDR3 DNA reads TGTGCCAGCAGCTCAGGACAGGGGGGTACAGATACGCAGTATTTT. Full variable domain (rest looked up from reference TRBV5-4 and TRBJ2-3): ETGVTQSPTHLIKTRGQQVTLRCSSQSGHNTVSWYQQALGQGPQFIFQYYREEENGRGNFPPRFSGLQFPNYSSELNVNALELDDSALYLCASSSGQGGTDTQYFGPGTRLTVL.

The chain has TRBV30 and TRBJ2-3; the D gene is possibly TRBD1 (5 bases). CDR1 GTSNPN and CDR2 SVGIG come from the germline V gene (reference sequence). Trimming cost V 3 bases and J 2 bases, with 6 bases left between them. The CDR3 has 12 residues. CDR3 sequence (DNA): TGTGCCTGGAGCAGGGACACAGATACGCAGTATTTT. Its translation is CAWSRDTDTQYF.

This rearrangement joins TRBV28 to TRBJ2-6; 8 bases align to TRBD2. The germline CDR1 and CDR2 sequences are MDHEN and SYDVKM. V gave up 8 bases and J gave up 0 bases; unmatched junction bases: 0. This CDR3 has 14 residues. In DNA, the CDR3 is TGTGCCAGCCGGGGGGGCTCTGGGGCCAACGTCCTGACTTTC. It encodes CASRGGSGANVLTF.

This clone was detected once. The rearrangement links TRBV7-8 to TRBJ1-5; TRBD1 is a possible D gene (5 bases). The germline V gene encodes CDR1 SGHVS and CDR2 FQNEAQ. Trimming removed 5 bases at V and 7 bases at J, with 21 bases between. This CDR3 is built from 16 residues. CDR3 DNA sequence: TGTGCCAGCAGCCCGGATGTGGCGGCAGGGAACCAGCCCCAGCATTTT. Translated, it gives CASSPDVAAGNQPQHF.

V usage is TRBV5-4 and J usage is TRBJ2-1; 13 bases match TRBD2. Trimming took 0 bases from V and 7 from J; bases not matched to a gene: 1. The CDR3 has 15 amino acids. Per germline, CDR1 SGHNT and CDR2 YYREEE (reference sequence). CDR3 coding DNA: TGTGCCAGCAGCTTGGAACTAGCGGGGGGGAATGAGCAGTTCTTC. Amino acid sequence: CASSLELAGGNEQFF.

This clone was seen a single time. The chain recombines TRBV2 with TRBJ2-1, with 9 bases lining up with TRBD2. V lost 5 bases and J lost 8; bases outside the gene matches: 7. Germline V gives CDR1 SNHLY, CDR2 FYNNEI. This CDR3 is 14 amino acids long. CDR3 amino acids: CASSPGTSSYEQFF. The CDR3 DNA reads TGTGCCAGCAGTCCCGGGACTAGCAGTTATGAGCAGTTCTTC.

V and J are TRBV28 and TRBJ2-3; TRBD2 is a possible D gene (5 bases). V lost 2 bases and J 6 bases, leaving 15 bases between the germline ends. Germline CDR1 is MDHEN and CDR2 is SYDVKM. The CDR3 contains 15 residues. The CDR3 is CASSLDPTTRDTQYF. The CDR3 DNA reads as TGTGCCAGCAGTTTAGATCCCACTACTAGGGATACGCAGTATTTT.

This rearrangement joins TRBV6-6 to TRBJ1-2, with D perhaps TRBD1 (6 bases). Germline CDR1 and CDR2: MNHNY and SVGAGI (reference sequence). The CDR3 sequence is 14 residues long. Trimming pared 5 bases from V and 5 bases from J, leaving 15 bases between. The CDR3 DNA follows: TGTGCCAGCAGTCCAGGGGCCGCGATTTATGGCTACACCTTC. The encoded protein is CASSPGAAIYGYTF.

This clone was picked up a small number of times. The chain employs TRBV5-1 and TRBJ2-4, with a possible D match to TRBD2 (5 bases). Germline loops: CDR1 SGHRS, CDR2 YFSETQ. The CDR3 extends over 16 amino acids. V was pared by 3 bases and J by 7 bases, with 20 bases between. The CDR3 is CASSSRFTPEGNIQYF. DNA of the CDR3: TGCGCCAGCAGCTCTCGATTTACCCCTGAGGGTAACATTCAGTACTTC. Full variable domain (outside the CDR3, taken from reference TRBV5-1 and TRBJ2-4): KAGVTQTPRYLIKTRGQQVTLSCSPISGHRSVSWYQQTPGQGLQFLFEYFSETQRNKGNFPGRFSGRQFSNSRSEMNVSTLELGDSALYLCASSSRFTPEGNIQYFGAGTRLSVL.

This chain joins TRBV2 and TRBJ2-1, with D perhaps TRBD1 (6 bases). Germline CDR1 SNHLY, CDR2 FYNNEI. V was trimmed by 4 bases and J by 0 bases, leaving 10 bases between them. This CDR3 contains 15 residues. This CDR3 is CASSATGTSYNEQFF. CDR3 bases: TGTGCCAGCAGTGCCACAGGGACCTCCTACAATGAGCAGTTCTTC.

The chain uses TRBV6-1 and TRBJ2-1, with TRBD2 matching 9 bases. The CDR3 is 16 amino acids. Looked up from germline, CDR1 is MNHNS and CDR2 is SASEGT. The V and J ends lost 1 base and 3 bases, in that order; junction bases with no gene match: 4. The CDR3 here is CASSEVVTSGYNEQFF. The DNA of the CDR3 is TGTGCCAGCAGTGAAGTGGTGACTAGCGGCTACAATGAGCAGTTCTTC.